This T cell receptor (beta chain) is from a study of regulatory dendritic cells for organ transplantation. Whole-study context: Monocytes received vitamin D3 on days 0 and 4, IL-10 on day 4.

Clones were sequenced by immunoSEQ multiplex PCR, and TCRdb holds only the in-frame ones, with some missing. The sample holds about 5,400 clones, roughly 79% seen once. Allogeneic regulatory or mature dendritic cells were co-cultured for 4 to 6 days with CFSE-labeled sorted T cells at 1:10. Memory T cells were CD45RO+, naive were CD45RA+, sorted by FACS. Study-level findings and limits: Memory CD8+ clonal expansion seemed more limited with regulatory than mature dendritic cells. Naive CD4+ and CD8+ repertoires were highly diverse; memory CD8+ was most oligoclonal.

A word on this clone: The antigen remains unidentified.

Germline V CDR1 and CDR2: SGHVS, FNYEAQ. The CDR3 is 12 residues long. V lost 2 bases and J 14 bases, leaving 13 bases between the germline ends. This chain links TRBV7-6 with TRBJ2-1; a weak D match, TRBD1 (5 bases). The sequence was obtained from a human donor in good health. The sequencing sample was made of memory CD8+ T cells from blood cultured with regulatory dendritic cells. As for subset: CD45RO+ memory T cells. As DNA, the CDR3 is TGTGCCAGCAGCTTAATTCTCCAGGGAAAGTTCTTC. This sequence encodes CASSLILQGKFF.